The rows below give T cell receptor beta chains drawn from one sample of a study of blood T cell repertoires in COVID-19. Profiled with immunoSEQ multiplex PCR; TCRdb holds only in-frame clones, not every one. Among about 300,000 clones listed, 84% were seen once. Sequenced input: peripheral blood. The receptors stem from a human donor with COVID-19, enrolled during active disease. The donor label of this sample is uncertain. Each CDR3 is given without its conserved first and last residue.

J | V | CDR3
TRBJ2-3 | TRBV3-1/TRBV3-2 | ASSQPGQGAEDTQY
TRBJ2-5 | TRBV7-3 | ASSVRGLAGGQETQY
TRBJ2-7 | TRBV30 | AWTSDRGNGYEQY
TRBJ2-2 | TRBV6-5 | ASQPGLAPAGELF
TRBJ2-5 | TRBV4-2 | ASSREAGQETQY
TRBJ1-1 | TRBV28 | ASSLEGSRNTEAF
TRBJ1-1 | TRBV27 | ASSLSGRGDTEAF
TRBJ2-7 | TRBV30 | AGNRDREYEQY
TRBJ2-5 | TRBV7-9 | ASSLGTGGLETQY
TRBJ2-7 | TRBV7-2 | ASSLGVGGYEQY
TRBJ2-1 | TRBV19 | ASSRTQRGNEQF
TRBJ1-5 | TRBV27 | ASSLIGGEGNQPQH
TRBJ2-1 | TRBV9 | ASSVVSGRLNEQF
TRBJ2-2 | TRBV27 | ASRITGQGAPGELF
TRBJ2-2 | TRBV30 | AWSLGQVPGELF
TRBJ2-7 | TRBV19 | ASRLTPQASYEQY
TRBJ1-1 | TRBV10-2 | ASSEWGGTEAF
TRBJ2-1 | TRBV12-3/TRBV12-4 | ASSLLRNNEQF
TRBJ2-5 | TRBV29-1 | SATAQETQY
TRBJ2-7 | TRBV5-6 | ASSLPTGVGYEQY
TRBJ2-7 | TRBV6-6 | ASIGSESSYEQY
TRBJ2-7 | TRBV5-1 | ASSPTGQGKSYEQY
TRBJ1-6 | TRBV5-1 | ASREGLSPLH
TRBJ1-2 | TRBV7-8 | ASSLGRQSYGYT
TRBJ1-1 | TRBV28 | ASSLHRGSRSEAF
TRBJ2-7 | TRBV5-8 | ASRFGGGESYEQY
TRBJ2-7 | TRBV6-2/TRBV6-3 | ASSVWTSGKSYEQY
TRBJ1-2 | TRBV7-9 | ASSLGQGNYGYT
TRBJ2-7 | TRBV6-5 | ASSYSTGSSYEQY
TRBJ2-3 | TRBV19 | ASSPPMGSSTDTQY
TRBJ2-1 | TRBV19 | ASSIRAGEGYNEQF
TRBJ2-1 | TRBV29-1 | SVEDGALAGYEQF
TRBJ2-7 | TRBV28 | ASSSTPPVVY
TRBJ2-3 | TRBV7-2 | ASSSRLADTDTQY
TRBJ1-1 | TRBV28 | ASSLDRGGTEAF
TRBJ2-5 | TRBV3-1/TRBV3-2 | ASSPRLAGPLY
TRBJ2-1 | TRBV5-4 | ASSSAQGYSNEQF